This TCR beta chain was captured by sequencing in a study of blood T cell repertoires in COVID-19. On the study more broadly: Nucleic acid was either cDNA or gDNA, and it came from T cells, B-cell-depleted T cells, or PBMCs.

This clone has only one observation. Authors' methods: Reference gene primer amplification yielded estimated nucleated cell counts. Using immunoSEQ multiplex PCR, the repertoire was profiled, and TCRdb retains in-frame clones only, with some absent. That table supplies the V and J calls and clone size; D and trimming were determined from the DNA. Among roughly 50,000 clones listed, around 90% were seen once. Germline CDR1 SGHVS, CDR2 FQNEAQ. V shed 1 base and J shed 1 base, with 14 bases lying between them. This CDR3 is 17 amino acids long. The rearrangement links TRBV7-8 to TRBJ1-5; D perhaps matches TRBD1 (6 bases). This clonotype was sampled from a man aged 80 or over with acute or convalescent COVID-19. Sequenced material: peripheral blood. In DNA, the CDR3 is TGTGCCAGCAGCTTAGTGGGGCAGGGGACCAGCAATCAGCCCCAGCATTTT. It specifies CASSLVGQGTSNQPQHF.